The rows below give T cell receptor beta chains drawn from one sample of a study of blood T cell repertoires in COVID-19. Generated by immunoSEQ multiplex PCR, the TCRdb table keeps only in-frame clones and is missing some. Found here are about 130,000 clones, around 87% of them singletons; the top ten hold about 16%. The sequencing sample was made of peripheral blood. The origin of the receptors is a woman between 50 and 59 years old who had recovered from COVID-19. CDR3s include the opening cysteine and the closing phenylalanine or tryptophan. A D gene is named only where the DNA matches it firmly. Clone size is stated in some rows and not others, as once, few, many or a class when expanded.

TRBD1	TRBV24-1	TRBJ2-1	-	TGTGCCACCAGTGATTTTTCAGGGGGTACGGAGCAGTTCTTC	CATSDFSGGTEQFF
-	TRBV7-3	TRBJ2-1	-	TGTGCCAGCAGATACCTGCCGGGGGGCAACAATGAGCAGTTCTTC	CASRYLPGGNNEQFF
-	TRBV7-9	TRBJ2-5	-	TGTGCCAGCAGCCCCCCTAATAGCCAAGAGACCCAGTACTTC	CASSPPNSQETQYF
TRBD2	TRBV12-3/TRBV12-4	TRBJ2-7	-	TGTGCCAGCACCTCAGGACTAGTCTACGGGCAGTACTTC	CASTSGLVYGQYF
-	TRBV5-1	TRBJ2-5	-	TGCGCCAGCAGCTACGGTGGGGTGCGGGGCCAAGAGACCCAGTACTTC	CASSYGGVRGQETQYF
-	TRBV5-4	TRBJ1-6	-	TGTGCCAGCAGCTTGGACGGGAAAGGCTCACCCCTCCACTTT	CASSLDGKGSPLHF
-	TRBV7-8	TRBJ1-1	-	TGTGCCAGCAGCTTAACAACCGACTTCGGAACTGAAGCTTTCTTT	CASSLTTDFGTEAFF
TRBD2	TRBV6-5	TRBJ2-1	-	TGTGCCAGCAGTCCCGGACTAGGTCATGAGCAGTTCTTC	CASSPGLGHEQFF
TRBD1	TRBV7-2	TRBJ1-2	-	TGTGCCAGCAACTCCGGGCCGTCCGGGACAGTCATCTTC	CASNSGPSGTVIF
TRBD1	TRBV5-6	TRBJ2-7	-	TGTGCCAGCAGCTTAAAAACGGGACAGTACAGGGCCGAGCAGTACTTC	CASSLKTGQYRAEQYF
-	TRBV7-9	TRBJ2-3	-	TGTGCCAGCAGCTTACCTGGCCGCAGGGGAGATACGCAGTATTTT	CASSLPGRRGDTQYF
-	TRBV4-1	TRBJ2-2	-	TGCGCCAGCAGCCAAGGGACCAACGGGCGGGAAGGGGAGCTGTTTTTT	CASSQGTNGREGELFF
-	TRBV7-2	TRBJ1-5	-	TGTGCCAGCAGCTTGAGGCGAAAGCAGCCCCAGCATTTT	CASSLRRKQPQHF
-	TRBV7-8	TRBJ1-4	-	TGTGCCAGCAGCGCGGGGACCTCTAATGAAAAACTGTTTTTT	CASSAGTSNEKLFF
-	TRBV12-3/TRBV12-4	TRBJ1-2	-	TGTGCCAGCAGTGAGGGAGGGCATGGCTACACCTTC	CASSEGGHGYTF
-	TRBV9	TRBJ1-1	-	TGTGCCAGCACCCGGGGAGGGGACACTGAAGCTTTCTTT	CASTRGGDTEAFF
TRBD1	TRBV6-6	TRBJ2-7	-	TGTGCCAGCAGTTACGCCGGGACAGGGGAGTTCGAGCAGTACTTC	CASSYAGTGEFEQYF
-	TRBV27	TRBJ2-7	once	TGTGCCAGCAGTTTACCGGGGAGGGAGCAGTACTTC	CASSLPGREQYF
TRBD1	TRBV5-4	TRBJ2-7	-	TGTGCCAGCAGCTTGGCAGGGACAGACGAGCAGTACTTC	CASSLAGTDEQYF
TRBD1	TRBV2	TRBJ1-4	-	TGTGCCAGCAGATTAGGACAGGGCGGTGAAAAACTGTTTTTT	CASRLGQGGEKLFF
-	TRBV28	TRBJ2-7	-	TGTGCCAGCCAGACGGGGAGCTCCTACGAGCAGTACTTC	CASQTGSSYEQYF
TRBD2	TRBV4-3	TRBJ2-5	-	TGCGCCAGCAGCCAAGACCCCTTACCCGGGAGGGAGACCCAGTACTTC	CASSQDPLPGRETQYF
-	TRBV30	TRBJ1-2	-	TGTGCCTGGACCACCCTGGGGGGGAACTCCTATGGCTACACCTTC	CAWTTLGGNSYGYTF
-	TRBV12-3/TRBV12-4	TRBJ1-1	-	TGTGCCAGCAGTCCCGGACGGGGCACTGAAGCTTTCTTT	CASSPGRGTEAFF
-	TRBV5-1	TRBJ2-7	-	TGCGCCAGCAGCTTGGCCGAGACCTACGAGCAGTACTTC	CASSLAETYEQYF
-	TRBV19	TRBJ1-5	-	TGTGCCAGTAGAAGACAGGAACCTCATCAGCCCCAGCATTTT	CASRRQEPHQPQHF
TRBD1	TRBV5-1	TRBJ1-1	-	TGCGCCAGCAGCATGGGACAGGGGGGCGCTTTGAACACTGAAGCTTTCTTT	CASSMGQGGALNTEAFF
TRBD1	TRBV12-5	TRBJ2-7	-	TGTGCTAGTGGTTTGGTAGGGGGGACAGGGGCCACCTACGAGCAGTACTTC	CASGLVGGTGATYEQYF
-	TRBV5-1	TRBJ2-6	-	TGCGCCAGCAGCTATATGTCTGGGGCCAACGTCCTGACTTTC	CASSYMSGANVLTF
-	TRBV7-9	TRBJ1-2	-	TGTGCCAGCAGCAACAGACTGGCGGGGATGGGGAATGGCTACACCTTC	CASSNRLAGMGNGYTF
-	TRBV29-1	TRBJ2-7	-	TGCAGCGTTGAAAGGGGGTACGAGCAGTACTTC	CSVERGYEQYF
TRBD2	TRBV7-2	TRBJ2-3	-	TGTGCCAGCAGCTTAGTGGTCTTGATAGCGGGACCAAAGGCAGATACGCAGTATTTT	CASSLVVLIAGPKADTQYF
TRBD1	TRBV6-5	TRBJ2-1	-	TGTGCCAGCAGTTACTCGATAGGGCCAGGGGGTAATGAGCAGTTCTTC	CASSYSIGPGGNEQFF
TRBD1	TRBV9	TRBJ1-1	-	TGTGCCAGCAGCTTGGGACAGTCCACTGAAGCTTTCTTT	CASSLGQSTEAFF
TRBD1	TRBV5-4	TRBJ1-6	-	TGTGCCAGCAGGAAAAGACAGGGCAATTCACCCCTCCACTTT	CASRKRQGNSPLHF
TRBD1	TRBV5-1	TRBJ1-1	few	TGCGCCAGCAGCTTACTCGGGACAGGGCTAGCTGAAGCTTTCTTT	CASSLLGTGLAEAFF
TRBD1	TRBV6-5	TRBJ1-6	-	TGTGCCAGCAGTTCCGGGACAGGCGATTCACCCCTCCACTTT	CASSSGTGDSPLHF
TRBD1	TRBV6-5	TRBJ2-7	-	TGTGCCAGCAGTTTGCAGACAGGGGGAAAAAACTACGAGCAGTACTTC	CASSLQTGGKNYEQYF
-	TRBV25-1	TRBJ2-7	-	TGTGCCAGCAGTGAATATACTAGATACGAGCAGTACTTC	CASSEYTRYEQYF
TRBD1	TRBV5-5	TRBJ1-5	once	TGTGCCAGCAGCCCCCGACAGGGTGGCCAGCCCCAGCATTTT	CASSPRQGGQPQHF
-	TRBV2	TRBJ2-1	hyperexpanded	TGTGCCAGCAGTTACGCCGAGCTTGGTGAGCAGTTCTTC	CASSYAELGEQFF
-	TRBV7-9	TRBJ1-4	-	TGTGCCAGCAGCGGGGGGGTTTTGGATGAAAAACTGTTTTTT	CASSGGVLDEKLFF
-	TRBV5-4	TRBJ2-6	-	TGTGCCAGCAGCTTGAGGAGTGCCCCTGGGGCCAACGTCCTGACTTTC	CASSLRSAPGANVLTF
TRBD1	TRBV2	TRBJ2-7	-	TGTGCCAGCCACATGACAGGGATCGGCGAGCAGTACTTC	CASHMTGIGEQYF
TRBD2	TRBV28	TRBJ2-3	-	TGTGCCAGCAGTCCGATAGCGGGATGGGCGCAGTATTTT	CASSPIAGWAQYF
TRBD2	TRBV7-2	TRBJ2-7	-	TGTGCCAGCAGCTTAGGAGGGACTAGTTCCTACGAGCAGTACTTC	CASSLGGTSSYEQYF
-	TRBV6-5	TRBJ2-2	-	TGTGCCAGCAGTTACGGCCTCAACACCGGGGAGCTGTTTTTT	CASSYGLNTGELFF
-	TRBV9	TRBJ1-4	-	TGTGCCAGCAGCTCTGGAGGCTCGGCTAATGAAAAACTGTTTTTT	CASSSGGSANEKLFF
TRBD2	TRBV5-4	TRBJ2-5	-	TGTGCCAGCAGCTTGGCCGGCGGGGGGTCGCGAGAGACCCAGTACTTC	CASSLAGGGSRETQYF
-	TRBV5-8	TRBJ2-7	-	TGTGCCAGCAACCGGGGGGCCGGCTACGAGCAGTACTTC	CASNRGAGYEQYF
-	TRBV7-3	TRBJ1-3	few	TGTGCCAGCAGCTTAGACGGGGGGCGTACTGGAAACACCATATATTTT	CASSLDGGRTGNTIYF
-	TRBV11-3	TRBJ1-1	-	TGTGCCAGCAGCCCCTCGGCCCCGGGGGCTTTCTTT	CASSPSAPGAFF
TRBD2	TRBV10-3	TRBJ2-1	-	TGTGCCATCAGGGGACTAGCGGGGGGGGCGAATGAGCAGTTCTTC	CAIRGLAGGANEQFF
TRBD2	TRBV19	TRBJ2-7	-	TGTGCCAGTAGTCCTATGGGTAGACTAGCGGGAGTGATGTACGAGCAGTACTTC	CASSPMGRLAGVMYEQYF
-	TRBV12-3/TRBV12-4	TRBJ2-5	-	TGTGCCAGCAGAGGTGGTCCAGGGGAGACCCAGTACTTC	CASRGGPGETQYF